What follows are 2 T cell receptor beta chains derived from one specimen sequenced in a study of control samples from healthy donors and cancer patients. The protocol was immunoSEQ multiplex PCR, while the TCRdb copy is restricted to in-frame clones and leaves out a portion. In the table there are about 59,000 clones, more than 85% of which are singletons. Material: PBMCs. These receptors came from a man aged 35 to 55 with colorectal cancer.

The V gene is TRBV7-9, the J gene TRBJ1-1, with TRBD1 as a possible D gene (5 bases). Deletions cut 0 bases from V and 3 bases from J, with 8 bases between. The germline V gene has CDR1 SEHNR and CDR2 FQNEAQ (reference sequence). The CDR3 extends over 14 amino acids. CDR3 sequence reads: CASSLAGLDTEAFF. The CDR3 DNA follows: TGTGCCAGCAGCTTAGCGGGGCTTGACACTGAAGCTTTCTTT.

The J gene is TRBJ1-2, the V gene TRBV7-3, with 7 bases lining up with TRBD1. Trimming at V came to 2 bases and at J to 4 bases, leaving 7 bases not matched to a gene. From germline, CDR1 is SGHTA and CDR2 FQGTGA. CDR3 length: 15 residues. In nucleotides, the CDR3 is TGTGCCAGCAGCTTACAGGGGGAGCAGACCTATGGCTACACCTTC. As protein: CASSLQGEQTYGYTF.